This T cell receptor beta chain was retrieved from a study of blood T cell repertoires in COVID-19. Across the whole study: Specimens from acute and convalescent COVID-19 originated in the United States, Italy and Spain. Sample material is recorded as cDNA or gDNA derived from T cells, B-cell-depleted T cells, or PBMCs.

This CDR3 region has 17 residues. Trimming pared 1 base from V and 0 bases from J, leaving 12 bases between. CDR1 and CDR2 (germline): MGHRA, YSYEKL. In the source study's methods: Cell counts per sample came from amplifying reference gene primers. Clones were read by immunoSEQ multiplex PCR, and TCRdb kept only the in-frame ones, dropping some. Clone size and the V and J calls come from that table; the DNA yielded D and trimming. Here the sample spans roughly 200,000 clones, about four fifths being singletons. This clone has ten or more counts. Sequenced sample: peripheral blood. The rearrangement links TRBV4-1 to TRBJ2-2; D is possibly TRBD2 (5 bases). This TCR was recovered from a middle-aged woman with COVID-19, enrolled during active disease. CDR3 amino acids: CASSQVGLAANTGELFF. The DNA for the CDR3 is TGCGCCAGCAGCCAAGTAGGGCTAGCTGCGAACACCGGGGAGCTGTTTTTT.